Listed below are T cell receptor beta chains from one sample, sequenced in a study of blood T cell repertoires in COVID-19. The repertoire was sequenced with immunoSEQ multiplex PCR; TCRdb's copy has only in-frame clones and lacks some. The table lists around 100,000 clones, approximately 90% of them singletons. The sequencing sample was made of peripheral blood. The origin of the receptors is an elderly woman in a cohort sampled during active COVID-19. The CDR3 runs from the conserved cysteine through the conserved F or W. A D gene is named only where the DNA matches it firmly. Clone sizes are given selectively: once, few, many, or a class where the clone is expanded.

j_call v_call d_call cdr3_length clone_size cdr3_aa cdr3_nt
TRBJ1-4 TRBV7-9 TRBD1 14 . CASSSQGGIEKLFF TGTGCCAGCAGCTCGCAGGGGGGAATCGAAAAACTGTTTTTT
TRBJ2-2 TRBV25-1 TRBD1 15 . CASRETGTNTGELFF TGTGCCAGCAGGGAGACAGGGACGAACACCGGGGAGCTGTTTTTT
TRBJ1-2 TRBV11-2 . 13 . CASSPPGGSGYTF TGTGCCAGCAGCCCCCCGGGGGGGAGCGGCTACACCTTC
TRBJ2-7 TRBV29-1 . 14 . CSVEDQGRSYEQYF TGCAGCGTTGAAGATCAGGGCAGGTCCTACGAGCAGTACTTC
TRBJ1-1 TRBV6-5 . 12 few CAILGVNTEAFF TGTGCCATTCTAGGGGTGAACACTGAAGCTTTCTTT
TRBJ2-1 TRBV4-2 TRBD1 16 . CASSQGTGGPYNEQFF TGTGCCAGCAGCCAAGGGACAGGGGGCCCCTACAATGAGCAGTTCTTC
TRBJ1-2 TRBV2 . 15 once CASSESGRGLYGYTF TGTGCCAGCAGTGAATCTGGCCGAGGGCTCTATGGCTACACCTTC
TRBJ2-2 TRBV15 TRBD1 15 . CATSRGGGEAFSLFF TGTGCCACCAGCAGAGGAGGGGGCGAGGCGTTTTCGCTGTTTTTT
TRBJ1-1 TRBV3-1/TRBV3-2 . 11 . CASSGGAEAFF TGTGCCAGCAGCGGAGGAGCTGAAGCTTTCTTT
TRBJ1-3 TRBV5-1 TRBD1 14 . CASSLDRGGNTIYF TGCGCCAGCAGCCTGGACAGGGGTGGAAACACCATATATTTT
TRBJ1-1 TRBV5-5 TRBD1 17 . CASSSGQGIGVDTEAFF TGTGCCAGCAGCTCCGGACAGGGGATAGGGGTGGACACTGAAGCTTTCTTT
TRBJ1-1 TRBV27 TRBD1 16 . CASSRSWTGGNTEAFF TGTGCCAGCAGTAGATCATGGACAGGGGGGAACACTGAAGCTTTCTTT
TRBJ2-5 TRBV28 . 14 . CASSLPQYQETQYF TGTGCCAGCAGTTTACCACAGTACCAAGAGACCCAGTACTTC
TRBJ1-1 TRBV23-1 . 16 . CASSQSRLGGNTEAFF TGCGCCAGCAGTCAATCGAGGTTAGGAGGGAACACTGAAGCTTTCTTT
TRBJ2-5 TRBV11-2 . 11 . CASSSQEDQYF TGTGCCAGCAGCTCCCAGGAAGACCAGTACTTC
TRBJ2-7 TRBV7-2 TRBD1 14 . CASSFGQGRYEQYF TGTGCCAGCAGCTTTGGACAGGGACGCTACGAGCAGTACTTC
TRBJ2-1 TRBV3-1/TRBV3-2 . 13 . CASSQDARLNPFF TGTGCCAGCAGCCAAGACGCTAGATTAAATCCGTTCTTC
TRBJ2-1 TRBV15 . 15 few CATSRERSSYNEQFF TGTGCCACCAGCAGAGAAAGGAGCTCCTACAATGAGCAGTTCTTC
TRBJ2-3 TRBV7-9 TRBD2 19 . CASSLVGLAGGGTGDTQYF TGTGCCAGCAGCTTAGTCGGACTAGCGGGAGGAGGGACAGGAGATACGCAGTATTTT
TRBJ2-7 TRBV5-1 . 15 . CASSRTVLTTYEQYF TGCGCCAGCAGCCGGACAGTCCTAACTACCTACGAGCAGTACTTC
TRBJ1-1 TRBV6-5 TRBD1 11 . CASRGQGVAFF TGTGCCAGCAGAGGACAGGGTGTAGCTTTCTTT
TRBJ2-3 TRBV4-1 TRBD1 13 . CARPGQGTDTQYF TGCGCCAGACCGGGACAGGGTACAGATACGCAGTATTTT
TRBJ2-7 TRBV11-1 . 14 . CASRVRESSYEQYF TGTGCCAGCCGAGTGAGGGAGAGCTCCTACGAGCAGTACTTC
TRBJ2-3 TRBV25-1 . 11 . CASSVSDTQYF TGTGCCAGCAGTGTATCAGATACGCAGTATTTT
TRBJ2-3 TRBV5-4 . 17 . CASSSPLGGLGTDTQYF TGTGCCAGCAGCTCGCCCCTGGGAGGCTTGGGCACAGATACGCAGTATTTT
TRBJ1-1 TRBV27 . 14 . CASSLGGNTYEAFF TGTGCCAGCAGTTTGGGAGGAAACACCTATGAAGCTTTCTTT
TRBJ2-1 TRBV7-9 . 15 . CASSLGVGGPNEQFF TGTGCCAGCAGCTTAGGGGTTGGAGGTCCGAATGAGCAGTTCTTC
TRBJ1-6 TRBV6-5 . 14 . CASSYQGQLSPLHF TGTGCCAGCAGTTACCAGGGGCAGCTTTCACCCCTCCACTTT
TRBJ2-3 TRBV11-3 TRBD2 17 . CASSLDLTSGTTDTQYF TGTGCCAGCAGCTTAGATCTGACTAGCGGGACAACAGATACGCAGTATTTT
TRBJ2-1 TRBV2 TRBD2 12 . CASSESGRGQFF TGTGCCAGCAGTGAGTCAGGGAGGGGGCAGTTCTTC
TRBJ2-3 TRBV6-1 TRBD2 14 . CASSERGVTDTQYF TGTGCCAGCAGTGAACGGGGGGTAACGGATACGCAGTATTTT
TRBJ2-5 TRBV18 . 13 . CASSPGGQETQYF TGTGCCAGCTCACCAGGCGGACAAGAGACCCAGTACTTC
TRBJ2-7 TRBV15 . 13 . CATSLETNYEQYF TGTGCCACCAGCCTTGAGACAAACTACGAGCAGTACTTC
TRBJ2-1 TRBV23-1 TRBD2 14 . CASSRLAGVDEQFF TGCGCCAGCAGCCGACTAGCGGGAGTGGATGAGCAGTTCTTC
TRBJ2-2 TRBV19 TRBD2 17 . CASSRTSGGPNTGELFF TGTGCCAGTAGTCGGACTAGCGGGGGGCCAAACACCGGGGAGCTGTTTTTT
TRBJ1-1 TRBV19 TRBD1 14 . CASSQQGLRVEAFF TGTGCCAGTAGCCAACAGGGGCTTCGGGTTGAAGCTTTCTTT
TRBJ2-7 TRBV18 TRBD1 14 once CASSPQNRGNEQYF TGTGCCAGCTCACCACAGAACAGGGGCAACGAGCAGTACTTC
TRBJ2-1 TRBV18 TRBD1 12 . CASSPGQNEQFF TGTGCCAGCTCACCGGGACAGAATGAGCAGTTCTTC
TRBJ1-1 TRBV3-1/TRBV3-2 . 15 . CASSQGRVMNTEAFF TGTGCCAGCAGCCAAGGCCGAGTTATGAACACTGAAGCTTTCTTT
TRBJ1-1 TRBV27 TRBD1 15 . CASSSWTGGNTEAFF TGTGCCAGCAGTTCCTGGACAGGGGGAAACACTGAAGCTTTCTTT
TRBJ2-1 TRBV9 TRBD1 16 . CASSGTRGRAYNEQFF TGTGCCAGCAGCGGCACCAGGGGGCGTGCCTACAATGAGCAGTTCTTC
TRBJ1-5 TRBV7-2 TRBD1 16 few CASSQMGQGARQPQHF TGTGCCAGCAGCCAAATGGGACAGGGGGCGAGACAGCCCCAGCATTTT
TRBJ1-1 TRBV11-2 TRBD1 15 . CASSSTRQGGTEAFF TGTGCCAGCAGCTCTACCAGACAGGGGGGTACGGAAGCTTTCTTT
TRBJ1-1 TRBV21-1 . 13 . CASSPLRGSEAFF TGTGCCAGCAGCCCCCTGAGAGGCTCTGAAGCTTTCTTT
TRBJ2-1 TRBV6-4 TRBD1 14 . CASREGQGAYEQFF TGTGCCAGCAGGGAGGGACAGGGGGCCTATGAGCAGTTCTTC
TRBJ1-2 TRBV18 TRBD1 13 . CASSPGTDYGYTF TGTGCCAGCTCACCCGGGACAGATTATGGCTACACCTTC
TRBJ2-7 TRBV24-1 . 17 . CATSGKGATSAGYEQYF TGTGCCACCAGTGGCAAGGGGGCGACTAGCGCCGGTTACGAGCAGTACTTC
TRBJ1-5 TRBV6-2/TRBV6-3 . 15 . CASSYGGTPYQPQHF TGTGCCAGCAGTTACGGTGGGACTCCTTATCAGCCCCAGCATTTT
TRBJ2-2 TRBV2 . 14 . CASGGGTNTGELFF TGTGCCAGCGGGGGAGGAACTAACACCGGGGAGCTGTTTTTT
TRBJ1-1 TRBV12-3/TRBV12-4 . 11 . CASSERGEAFF TGTGCCAGTTCGGAGCGGGGTGAAGCTTTCTTT
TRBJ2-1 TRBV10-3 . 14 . CAISVAYQGDEQFF TGTGCCATCAGTGTGGCCTACCAGGGCGATGAGCAGTTCTTC
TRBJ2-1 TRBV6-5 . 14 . CASKPGSSYNEQFF TGTGCCAGCAAACCAGGAAGCTCCTACAATGAGCAGTTCTTC